These T cell receptor beta chains were read from a single sample in a study of technical replicates of blood from a few donors. Using immunoSEQ multiplex PCR, the repertoire was profiled, and TCRdb retains in-frame clones only, with some absent. The top ten clones hold around 0.3% of a sample with about 83,000 clones, 92% of them seen once. Source material: T cells isolated from PBMCs. These receptors were obtained from a human donor in good health. The CDR3 runs from the conserved cysteine through the conserved F or W.

V: TRBV5-5; CDR3: CASSWGGSRSNEKLFF
V: TRBV15; CDR3: CATSQDRGHNEKLFF
V: TRBV15; CDR3: CATSAGTQETQYF
V: TRBV5-4; CDR3: CASSYKLTGDGGTGELFF
V: TRBV20-1; CDR3: CSARVGAGYTF
V: TRBV7-2; CDR3: CASSLALRATGELFF
V: TRBV9; CDR3: CASSVGKGISYGYTF
V: TRBV18; CDR3: CASSPQGTDSVVNTIYF
V: TRBV5-1; CDR3: CASSPGQGAGETQYF
V: TRBV5-6; CDR3: CASSFIISASTGELFF
V: TRBV20-1; CDR3: CSAREVTEAFF
V: TRBV28; CDR3: CASSTPVGRGSYEQYF
V: TRBV5-1; CDR3: CASSFGGQGDTEAFF
V: TRBV11-1; CDR3: CASSSTGMETQYF
V: TRBV5-4; CDR3: CASSLEVTNTEAFF
V: TRBV2; CDR3: CASSRSRAGVEQFF
V: TRBV9; CDR3: CASSVASTGNYGYTF
V: TRBV9; CDR3: CASSVVAGSDEQYF
V: TRBV11-1; CDR3: CASSLFGSGTLLTDTQYF
V: TRBV5-6; CDR3: CASSFSLAGEQYF
V: TRBV19; CDR3: CASSPMDRSNTEAFF
V: TRBV27; CDR3: CASSWTGDYEQYF
V: TRBV11-2; CDR3: CASSHLGLIYEQYF
V: TRBV5-1; CDR3: CASSFGDSNYGYTF
V: TRBV30; CDR3: CAWSVTTRAFF
V: TRBV5-1; CDR3: CASSLGDTTVGAFF
V: TRBV7-9; CDR3: CASSSRTSYEQFF
V: TRBV11-2; CDR3: CASSLISLNEQFF
V: TRBV14; CDR3: CASSHRHLTTSGRAYYEQYF
V: TRBV9; CDR3: CASSVSRNTEAFF
V: TRBV5-4; CDR3: CASSNGLAGLLHNEQFF
V: TRBV29-1; CDR3: CSVEKGTSGGSDTQYF
V: TRBV7-7; CDR3: CASSKQTGYPGELFF
V: TRBV11-2; CDR3: CASSLGPDNTDTQYF
V: TRBV10-3; CDR3: CAISPGQSDSNQPQHF
V: TRBV4-1; CDR3: CASSSPQGSRQPQHF
V: TRBV28; CDR3: CASSLPLYGGPDEKLFF
V: TRBV27; CDR3: CASTRQGYNEQFF
V: TRBV25-1; CDR3: CARSEFGGLLSYSYEQYF
V: TRBV27; CDR3: CASRDRVSNQPQHF
V: TRBV28; CDR3: CASSYPKKIRGTTGELFF
V: TRBV11-3; CDR3: CASSRADRSGANVLTF
V: TRBV25-1; CDR3: CASSVPGTGGGYGYTF
V: TRBV30; CDR3: CAWSAGYGYTF
V: TRBV9; CDR3: CASSVDRTGAGELFF
V: TRBV2; CDR3: CASSDYRGREAYGYTF
V: TRBV7-6; CDR3: CASSPGVWNEQFF
V: TRBV29-1; CDR3: CSVARGSDYGYTF
V: TRBV29-1; CDR3: CSVTGRMREQFF
V: TRBV28; CDR3: CASAGDSETYEQYF
V: TRBV11-3; CDR3: CASSRGNTEAFF
V: TRBV19; CDR3: CASTRGGAITGELFF
V: TRBV11-2; CDR3: CASSLDREDSATQYF
V: TRBV5-4; CDR3: CASSRGQASYNEQFF
V: TRBV6-5; CDR3: CASSYSLPSGYEQYF
V: TRBV4-1; CDR3: CASSQPGQSYEQYF